Following are 13 T cell receptor beta chains from one sample sequenced in a study of T cells in Graves' hyperthyroidism and ophthalmopathy. It was RNA transcripts that yielded the amplified TCR beta CDR3 regions. First-round RT-PCR with HTBI primers amplified the TCR CDR3 region. TCRdb redid the calling of the multiplex PCR reads with MiXCR, one entry per CDR3 protein. The table lists 550,000 to 650,000 distinct CDR3 sequences, 14% of them singletons, with 5.8% in the top ten. Sequencing input: blood. Receptor source: a woman aged 25 to 39 with Graves' hyperthyroidism that later progressed to Graves' ophthalmopathy.

This clonotype came up many times. The chain joins TRBV28 to TRBJ1-2; tentative D call: TRBD1 (5 bases). The CDR3 runs to 17 residues. V was clipped by 6 bases and J by 3 bases, with 23 bases between them. CDR1 is MDHEN and CDR2 is SYDVKM in the germline V gene. CDR3 nucleotides: TGTGCCAGCAGCCTACTTACCCCCCGCGGGGCTTACTATGGCTACACCTTC. Amino acid sequence: CASSLLTPRGAYYGYTF.

The chain recombines TRBV7-9 with TRBJ1-4; D gene ambiguous. In germline, CDR1 is SEHNR, CDR2 FQNEAQ (reference sequence). The CDR3 is 14 amino acids. With 5 bases removed from V and 5 bases from J, the gap between germline ends came to 12 bases. The DNA for the CDR3 is TGTGCCAGCAGCCCCTGGACGGGGAATGAAAAACTGTTTTTT. Protein product: CASSPWTGNEKLFF.

This clonotype was detected many times. The chain combines TRBV30 with TRBJ2-5; D is uncertain. CDR3 length: 15 residues. Germline V lookup: CDR1 GTSNPN, CDR2 SVGIG (reference sequence). V lost 0 bases and J 5 bases, leaving 16 bases between the germline ends. The CDR3 DNA reads TGTGCCTGGAGTGTCAGAGGCCCGGCGGACGAGACCCAGTACTTC. This gives the protein CAWSVRGPADETQYF.

This clonotype has more than one count but fewer than ten. J is TRBJ1-3 and V is TRBV3-1, with D tentatively TRBD1 (5 bases). Per germline, CDR1 LGHDT and CDR2 YNNKEL (reference sequence). V was pared by 3 bases and J by 5 bases, with 8 bases between. This CDR3 is built from 13 residues. CDR3 loop: CASSQGRRNTIYF. CDR3 nucleotide sequence: TGTGCCAGCAGCCAGGGACGTCGAAACACCATATATTTT.

The rearrangement joins TRBV19 to TRBJ1-4; D is ambiguous. Per the germline V gene, CDR1 is LNHDA and CDR2 is SQIVND (reference sequence). V gave up 0 bases and J gave up 5 bases, with 10 bases separating them. The CDR3 runs 15 residues. The CDR3 loop reads CASSIDRGRNEKLFF. The CDR3 coding sequence is TGTGCCAGTAGTATAGATCGTGGAAGAAATGAAAAACTGTTTTTT.

V usage is TRBV9 and J usage is TRBJ2-1; 8 bases align to TRBD2. Germline trimming cut 0 bases from V and 6 bases from J; bases unmatched to any gene: 5. The CDR3 sequence is 15 residues long. In germline, CDR1 is SGDLS, CDR2 YYNGEE. In DNA, the CDR3 is TGTGCCAGCAGCGTAGGGGGACTAGAGTCCAATGAGCAGTTCTTC. Its translation: CASSVGGLESNEQFF.

Ten or more counts support this clonotype. The chain couples TRBV5-6 to TRBJ2-1, with D hard to call. CDR1 and CDR2 from the germline V gene are SGHDT and YYEEEE. The V and J ends lost 4 bases and 10 bases respectively, with 15 bases between them. The CDR3 has 13 residues. CDR3: CASSGYAVGEQFF. DNA of the CDR3: TGTGCCAGCAGCGGCTACGCAGTGGGGGAGCAGTTCTTC.

The genes are TRBV7-9 and TRBJ1-3, with 8 positions matching TRBD1. V lost 5 bases to trimming and J lost 6 bases; unmatched junction nucleotides: 12. CDR3 length equals 16 residues. Germline lookup yields CDR1 SEHNR and CDR2 FQNEAQ (reference sequence). The CDR3 nucleotides read TGTGCCAGCAGCCCCCGACAGGGGCACGGACCAAACACCATATATTTT. Encoded protein: CASSPRQGHGPNTIYF.

The table lists this clonotype with many counts. This chain uses TRBV27 with TRBJ2-3; 9 nucleotides agree with TRBD2. V was pared by 6 bases and J by 1 base, with 11 bases of the junction left unmatched. There are 17 residues in the CDR3. Germline CDR1 reads MNHEY; CDR2 reads SMNVEV (reference sequence). CDR3 sequence (DNA): TGTGCCAGCAGATTAGGGTGGCGGGAGGGGGGCACAGATACGCAGTATTTT. Its protein is CASRLGWREGGTDTQYF.

The rearrangement joins TRBV20-1 to TRBJ2-1; 8 bases are shared with TRBD2. J was trimmed by 7 bases and V by 7 bases; bases with no gene match: 15. Germline V gene lookup returns CDR1 DFQATT and CDR2 SNEGSKA (reference sequence). The CDR3 runs 15 residues. CDR3 amino acids: CSVSSLTSAVNEQFF. The DNA for the CDR3 is TGCAGTGTTTCCTCCCTGACTAGCGCGGTAAATGAGCAGTTCTTC.

Only a few counts were recorded for this clonotype. The chain has TRBV30 and TRBJ1-2; D may be TRBD1 (6 bases). V lost 5 bases and J lost 8, with 18 bases in between. Germline values: CDR1 GTSNPN, CDR2 SVGIG (reference sequence). The CDR3 totals 13 residues. Here the CDR3 reads CAWGPVQGSGYTF. CDR3 nucleotides: TGTGCCTGGGGTCCCGTACAGGGAAGCGGCTACACCTTC.

CDR3 sequence reads: CSARTLTGALMDEQFF. CDR3 coding DNA: TGCAGTGCTAGGACCCTGACAGGGGCCCTTATGGATGAGCAGTTCTTC. V and J are TRBV20-1 and TRBJ2-1, with 8 bases aligning to TRBD1. The CDR3 runs 16 residues. In germline, CDR1 is DFQATT, CDR2 SNEGSKA (reference sequence). With V trimmed by 3 bases and J by 8 bases, 15 bases remained unmatched.

In the case of this clonotype: A much larger clone differs from this one at a single base, so this may be a read error. J is TRBJ2-2 and V is TRBV4-3, with D unresolved. The CDR3 sequence is 15 residues long. Trimming took off 0 bases at V and 3 bases at J, with 8 bases between the two ends. Germline-derived CDR1 and CDR2 are LGHNA and YSLEER. In DNA, the CDR3 is TGCGCCAGCAGCCAAGATTTAGGAGACACCGGGGAGCTGTTTTTT. Translated, it gives CASSQDLGDTGELFF.